The 21 T cell receptor beta chains presented below share a single source sample, sequenced in a study of human T cells and chemical hapten exposure. A single record per CDR3 protein comes from TCRdb applying MiXCR to the RACE reads. Seen here are 80,000 to 95,000 distinct CDR3 sequences, more than 9.5% observed once, and the top ten hold less than 2.5%. Specified time point: patch test 2, 6 weeks after DPC sensitization. Treatment specified: therapeutic diphenylcyclopropenone sensitization with weekly scalp DPC. The sample consisted of whole blood, taken in connection with sensitization to the hapten diphenylcyclopropenone (DPC). All receptors derive from a man aged 35 to 55 with alopecia areata. Some clones in this sample may be carry-over from other donors' samples.

The table lists this clonotype with many counts. The rearrangement links TRBV13 to TRBJ2-3; TRBD2 is a possible D gene (7 bases). CDR1 and CDR2 from the germline V gene are PRHDT and FYEKMQ (reference sequence). The V gene lost 3 bases and the J gene lost 1 base, with 17 bases spanning the gap. The CDR3 sequence is 17 residues long. The CDR3 spells CASSFDKSGGRTDTQYF. CDR3 coding DNA: TGTGCCAGCAGCTTCGATAAATCCGGGGGGCGCACAGATACGCAGTATTTT.

This clonotype turned up a few times. V and J are TRBV30 and TRBJ1-1; D perhaps matches TRBD1 (6 bases). Germline V gene sequence: CDR1 GTSNPN, CDR2 SVGIG (reference sequence). This CDR3 is built from 12 residues. CDR3 sequence (DNA): TGTGCGTGGGGGGGGGCGAACACTGAAGCTTTCTTT. Translation gives CAWGGANTEAFF.

This clonotype was seen many times. This rearrangement joins TRBV20-1 to TRBJ2-7, with TRBD2 identical over 11 bases. Germline CDR1 DFQATT, CDR2 SNEGSKA (reference sequence). V was clipped by 1 base and J by 13 bases; unmatched bases: 6. The CDR3 is 12 amino acids. Here the CDR3 reads CSARGTSGSDYV. The CDR3 nucleotides read TGCAGTGCTAGAGGAACTAGCGGGAGTGATTACGTC.

The table lists this clonotype with a few counts. The genes are TRBV6-2 or TRBV6-3 and TRBJ2-2; D might be TRBD1 (6 bases). CDR3 size: 16 residues. Trimming left V 6 bases short and J 1 base short, with 15 bases between. The germline CDR1 and CDR2 sequences are MNHEY and SVGEGT. The CDR3 sequence: CASSLTGTLNTGELFF. The CDR3 bases are TGTGCCAGCAGCCTAACCGGGACACTGAACACCGGGGAGCTGTTTTTT.

This clonotype was seen a handful of times. The V and J genes are TRBV4-3 and TRBJ2-3; 8 nucleotides match TRBD2. Germline V gene data show CDR1 as LGHNA and CDR2 as YSLEER. With 0 bases clipped from V and 4 bases from J, the junction kept 9 bases outside the gene matches. This CDR3 has 17 residues. The CDR3 loop reads CASSQDRAGGRADTQYF. CDR3 DNA sequence: TGCGCCAGCAGCCAAGATCGGGCGGGAGGCCGGGCAGATACGCAGTATTTT.

This chain links TRBV11-2 with TRBJ2-1; D is possibly TRBD1 or TRBD2 (7 bases each). Trimming pared 4 bases from V and 4 bases from J, leaving 14 bases between. The CDR3 is 15 amino acids. The germline CDR1 and CDR2 sequences are SGHAT and FQNNGV. In nucleotides, the CDR3 is TGTGCCAGCAGCTCAGGGGGAGGGTTGTACAATGAGCAGTTCTTC. This translates into CASSSGGGLYNEQFF.

This clonotype was seen at least ten times. One end of the junction varies from germline; a read error may be responsible. J is TRBJ1-2 and V is TRBV28, with unresolved D. Looked up from germline, CDR1 is MDHEN and CDR2 is SYDVKM. CDR3 length equals 13 residues. Here the CDR3 DNA reads TGTGCCAGCAGTGGTGGACCTAAATATGGCTACACCTTC. This sequence encodes CASSGGPKYGYTF.

V and J are TRBV6-2 or TRBV6-3 and TRBJ2-7, with D hard to call. Trimming removed 0 bases at V and 6 bases at J, with 18 bases between. Germline loops: CDR1 MNHEY, CDR2 SVGEGT. This CDR3 contains 16 residues. CDR3 nucleotide sequence: TGTGCCAGCAGTTACTCTCCACAGCCCGCTCCTGGCGAGCAGTACGTC. Its protein is CASSYSPQPAPGEQYV.

J is TRBJ1-1 and V is TRBV4-3; no clear D. The CDR3 covers 17 residues. Trimming pared 2 bases from V and 0 bases from J, leaving 16 bases between. The germline V gene encodes CDR1 LGHNA and CDR2 YSLEER. The CDR3 is CASSQTYRQTMNTEAFF. The CDR3 bases are TGCGCCAGCAGCCAAACGTACCGTCAGACTATGAACACTGAAGCTTTCTTT.

The gene calls are TRBV6-6 and TRBJ2-2; the D gene is possibly TRBD1 (6 bases). Germline values: CDR1 MNHNY, CDR2 SVGAGI (reference sequence). Trimming removed 8 bases at V and 4 bases at J, with 20 bases between. The CDR3 totals 16 residues. CDR3 nucleotide sequence: TGTGCCAGCGATTCAGTAGGGACAAGTTCCACCGGGGAGCTGTTTTTT. This encodes CASDSVGTSSTGELFF.

This clonotype was found a few times. The chain combines TRBV6-2 or TRBV6-3 with TRBJ2-1; TRBD2 matches 8 bases. The CDR3 spans 16 residues. V was pared by 2 bases and J by 4 bases, with 7 bases of the junction left unmatched. From germline, CDR1 is MNHEY and CDR2 SVGEGT. As DNA, the CDR3 is TGTGCCAGCAGTTACCCCTCTAGCGGGCTGTACAATGAGCAGTTCTTC. It is translated as CASSYPSSGLYNEQFF.

This rearrangement joins TRBV20-1 to TRBJ2-7; tentatively, D is TRBD1 (6 bases). Germline V CDR1 and CDR2: DFQATT, SNEGSKA (reference sequence). V was shortened by 1 base and J by 0 bases, with 7 bases between the two germline ends. CDR3 length: 13 amino acids. Written as DNA, the CDR3 is TGCAGTGCTAGAGGGACAGACTCCTACGAGCAGTACTTC. Its translation is CSARGTDSYEQYF.

The V call is TRBV2, the J call TRBJ1-1, with D perhaps TRBD1 (6 bases). The CDR3 is made up of 13 amino acids. Germline values: CDR1 SNHLY, CDR2 FYNNEI. Trimming took off 6 bases at V and 1 base at J, with 9 bases between the two ends. The CDR3 loop is CASRSDRNTEAFF. The CDR3 DNA sequence: TGTGCCAGCAGGTCGGACAGGAACACTGAAGCTTTCTTT.

V is TRBV5-8 and J is TRBJ2-3, with 7 bases that match TRBD1. From germline, CDR1 is SGHTS and CDR2 YDEGEE. CDR3 length: 16 residues. Germline trimming cut 0 bases from V and 2 bases from J; bases unmatched to any gene: 6. As DNA, the CDR3 is TGTGCCAGCAGCTTGGGGGGACAGCCCCTCACAGATACGCAGTATTTT. Protein: CASSLGGQPLTDTQYF.

This clonotype has only a few counts. At one of its ends the junction is not consistent with the germline gene, which may arise from a read error. The V gene is TRBV19, the J gene TRBJ2-5; D not certain. CDR3 length equals 13 residues. Germline loops: CDR1 LNHDA, CDR2 SQIVND (reference sequence). The DNA for the CDR3 is TGTGCAAGTAGTGGAGTCTTTCAAGAGACCCAGTACTTC. Residues: CASSGVFQETQYF.

This clonotype showed up just a few times. V usage is TRBV7-2 and J usage is TRBJ2-3, with TRBD2 matching over 13 bases. CDR1 and CDR2 (germline): SGHTA, FQGNSA. J lost 5 bases, V lost 6 bases, and 8 bases had no gene match. CDR3 size: 16 residues. The CDR3 spells CASSPTGTSGIDTQYF. DNA for the CDR3: TGTGCCAGCAGTCCAACCGGGACTAGCGGGATAGATACGCAGTATTTT.

This clonotype was counted between two and nine times. This chain connects TRBV30 to TRBJ2-2, with a tentative D call TRBD1 (6 bases). CDR3 length equals 14 residues. Germline V lookup: CDR1 GTSNPN, CDR2 SVGIG (reference sequence). V was trimmed by 1 base and J by 5 bases, leaving 11 bases between them. This CDR3 is CAWSGTALTGELFF. DNA of the CDR3: TGTGCCTGGAGTGGGACAGCGTTGACCGGGGAGCTGTTTTTT.

This clonotype came up many times. V is TRBV7-6 and J is TRBJ2-3; 11 nucleotides line up with TRBD2. Unmatched junction bases numbered 9, after V lost 5 bases and J lost 8 bases. The germline V gene encodes CDR1 SGHVS and CDR2 FNYEAQ. The CDR3 spans 15 residues. CDR3 loop: CASSIDPLAGGTQYF. CDR3 nucleotide sequence: TGTGCCAGCAGCATAGACCCCCTAGCGGGAGGTACGCAGTATTTT.

This clonotype came up a few times. The CDR3 DNA sequence: TGTGCCAGCAGCTTCCCCAGCGATACGCAGTATTTT. Its translation: CASSFPSDTQYF. The V gene is TRBV7-2, the J gene TRBJ2-3; D gene uncertain. The CDR3 is 12 residues long. V lost 3 bases and J lost 6, with 7 bases in between. Per germline, CDR1 SGHTA and CDR2 FQGNSA.

The table lists this clonotype with a few counts. The chain couples TRBV5-1 to TRBJ2-3; D is uncertain. Germline loops: CDR1 SGHRS, CDR2 YFSETQ. The V and J ends lost 5 bases and 0 bases respectively, with 10 bases between them. The CDR3 runs to 14 residues. CDR3 loop: CASRVAVSTDTQYF. Written as DNA, the CDR3 is TGCGCCAGCAGGGTCGCGGTAAGCACAGATACGCAGTATTTT.

The chain couples TRBV11-3 to TRBJ1-1, with D tentatively TRBD1 (5 bases). This CDR3 contains 14 residues. V was trimmed by 1 base and J by 11 bases, leaving 17 bases between them. Germline assignment: CDR1 SGHNT and CDR2 YENEEA. The CDR3 protein is CASSLVLDSQEAFF. The CDR3 DNA follows: TGTGCCAGCAGCTTAGTCCTCGACAGCCAAGAGGCTTTCTTT.